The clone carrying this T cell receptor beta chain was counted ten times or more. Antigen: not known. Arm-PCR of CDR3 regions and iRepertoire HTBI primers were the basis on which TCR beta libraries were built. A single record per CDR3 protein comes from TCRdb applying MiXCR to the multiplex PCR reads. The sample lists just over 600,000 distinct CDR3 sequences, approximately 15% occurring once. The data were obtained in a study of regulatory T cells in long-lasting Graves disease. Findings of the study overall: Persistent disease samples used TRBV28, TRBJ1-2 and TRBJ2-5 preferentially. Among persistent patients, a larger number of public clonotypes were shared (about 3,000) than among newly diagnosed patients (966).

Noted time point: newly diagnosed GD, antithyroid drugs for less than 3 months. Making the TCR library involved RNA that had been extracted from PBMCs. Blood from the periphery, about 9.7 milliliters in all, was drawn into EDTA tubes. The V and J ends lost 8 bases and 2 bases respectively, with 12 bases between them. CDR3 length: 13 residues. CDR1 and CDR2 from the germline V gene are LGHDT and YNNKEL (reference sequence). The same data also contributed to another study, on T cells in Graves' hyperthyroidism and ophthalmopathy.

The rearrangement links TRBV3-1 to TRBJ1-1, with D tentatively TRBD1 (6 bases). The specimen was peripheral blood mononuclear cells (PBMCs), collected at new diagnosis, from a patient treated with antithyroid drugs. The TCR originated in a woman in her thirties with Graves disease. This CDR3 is CASGYRDNTEAFF. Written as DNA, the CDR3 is TGTGCCAGCGGATACAGGGACAACACTGAAGCTTTCTTT.